Listed here is a single T cell receptor (beta chain). Its antigen remains undetermined. Base qualities are not provided; no much larger clone lies one nucleotide away. Libraries were built with the immunoSEQ multiplex PCR assay. In TCRdb, the immuneACCESS table is reduced to in-frame sequences with V and J assigned. These tables do not hold every clone; where another copy was compared, an unresolved V gene accounts for under half, and the others remain unexplained. For this sample there are 100,000 to 130,000 clones; approximately 82% appear just once. The ten largest clones add up to approximately 7% of the sample. The data are from a study of control samples from healthy donors and cancer patients (dated by TCRdb to about 2020). Material: blood. The receptor's source is a man younger than 30 in good health.

The encoded CDR3 is CASSLVWGRGDTQYF. The DNA is as follows: TGTGCCAGCAGCTTAGTTTGGGGGCGGGGAGATACGCAGTATTTT. The sequence joins TRBV7-2 to TRBJ2-3; the D element might be TRBD1 or TRBD2, as each aligns at 6 bases. V is cut by 1 base and J by 5 bases, and the space between the germline ends is 13 bases. CDR1 and CDR2, looked up from the germline V gene, are SGHTA and FQGNSA. Spanning cysteine to phenylalanine, the CDR3 consists of 15 amino acids. Here the CDR3 DNA is all that survives: 45 bases in frame from base 1.